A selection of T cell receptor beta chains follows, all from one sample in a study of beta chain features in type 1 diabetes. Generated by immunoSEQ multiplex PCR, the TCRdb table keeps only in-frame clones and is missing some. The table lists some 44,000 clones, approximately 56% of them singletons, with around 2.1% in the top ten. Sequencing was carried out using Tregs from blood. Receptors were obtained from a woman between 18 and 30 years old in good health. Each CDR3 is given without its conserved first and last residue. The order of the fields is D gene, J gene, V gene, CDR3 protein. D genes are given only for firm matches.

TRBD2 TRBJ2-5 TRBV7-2 ASRSPGGVQETQY
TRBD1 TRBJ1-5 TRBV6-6 ASSSGQGLNQPQH
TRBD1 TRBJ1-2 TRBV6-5 ASSATGVGYGYT
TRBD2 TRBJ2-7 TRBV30 AWSFGTSGSLYEQY
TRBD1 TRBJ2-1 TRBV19 ASSIGTGVSEQF
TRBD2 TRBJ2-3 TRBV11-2 ASRVPGGSTDTQY
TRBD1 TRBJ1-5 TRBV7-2 ASSLDRGNQPQH
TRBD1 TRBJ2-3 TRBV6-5 ASSYGGTGRVREY
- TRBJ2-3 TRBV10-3 AITRLPSTDTQY
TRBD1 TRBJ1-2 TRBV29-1 SVEDGARGNYGYT
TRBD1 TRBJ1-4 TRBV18 ASSRKDRNNEKLF
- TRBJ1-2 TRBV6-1 ASRPPGTNYGYT
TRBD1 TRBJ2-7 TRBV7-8 ASSLQGAHYEQY
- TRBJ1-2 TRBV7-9 ASSPQQGSYT
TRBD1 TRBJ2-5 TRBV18 ASSPPTDRGETQY
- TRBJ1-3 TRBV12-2 ASRPHPPDREEKTGNTIY
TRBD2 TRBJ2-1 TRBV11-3 ASSFLGLAGGYNEQF
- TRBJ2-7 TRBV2 ASSRRASNIGQY
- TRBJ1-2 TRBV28 ASSLGTRANYGYT
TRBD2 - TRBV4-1 ASSHPGLAGVNEQY
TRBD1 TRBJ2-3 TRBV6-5 ASSYSRQGSDTQY
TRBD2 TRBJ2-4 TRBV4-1 ASSQDGGEGSGKNIQY
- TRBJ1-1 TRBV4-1 ASSQASGGRTEAF
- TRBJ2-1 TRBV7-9 ASSTLGGLGNEQF
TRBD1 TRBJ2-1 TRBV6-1 ASITGANYNEQF
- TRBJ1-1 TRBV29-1 SAISYRKMNTEAF
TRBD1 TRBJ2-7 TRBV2 ASSYLTGGASYEQY
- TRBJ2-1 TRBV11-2 ASSLTSYNEQF
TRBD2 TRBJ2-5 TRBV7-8 ASSPSRGRDGETQY
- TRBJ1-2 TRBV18 ASSPVGAVGEGVYGYT
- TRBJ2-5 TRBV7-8 ASSLEGGRKTQY
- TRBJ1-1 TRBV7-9 ASSLQVETEAF
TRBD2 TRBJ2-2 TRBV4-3 ASSQFQSTSGSGELF
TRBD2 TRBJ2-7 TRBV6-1 ASRGGTSGDEQY
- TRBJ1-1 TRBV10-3 AISESNKNTEAF
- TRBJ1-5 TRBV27 ASSLSRVGNQPQH
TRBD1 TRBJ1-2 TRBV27 ASSLRTGSMNYGYT
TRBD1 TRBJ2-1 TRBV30 AWSVQGLGEQF
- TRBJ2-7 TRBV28 ASSLFLEQY
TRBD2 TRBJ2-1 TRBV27 ASYRGRASGRSYNEQF
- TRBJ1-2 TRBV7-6 ASSLDRLGYT
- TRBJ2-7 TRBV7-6 ASSFADSSPEQY
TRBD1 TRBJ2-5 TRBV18 ASSLQTGRETQY
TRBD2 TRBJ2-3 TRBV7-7 ASSPIAGRTDTQY
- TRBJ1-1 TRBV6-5 ASSYRTRVSEAF
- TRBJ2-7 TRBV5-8 ASSLQGGDEQY
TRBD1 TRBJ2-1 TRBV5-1 ASSAQGAGNEQF
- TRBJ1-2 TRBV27 ASKRLAEEGYT
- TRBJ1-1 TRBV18 ASSPRSGLNTEAF
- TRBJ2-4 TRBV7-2 ASSLGWEVTGIQY
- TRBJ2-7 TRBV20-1 SAETGYEQY
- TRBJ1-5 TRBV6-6 ASSFDRHLSNQPQH
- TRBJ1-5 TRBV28 ASSAYTGSNQPQH
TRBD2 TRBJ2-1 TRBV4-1 ASSPTSGTYNEQF
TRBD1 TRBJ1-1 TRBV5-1 ASSGGTGGVTEAF
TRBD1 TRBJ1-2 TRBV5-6 ASSLGGTGRRNYGYT
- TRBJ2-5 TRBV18 ASSSYRDRIAQY
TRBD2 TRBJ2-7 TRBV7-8 ASSSRSSGRGSYEQY
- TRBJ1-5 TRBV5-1 ASSLGEFNQPQH
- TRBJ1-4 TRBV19 ASTTTGLVEKLF